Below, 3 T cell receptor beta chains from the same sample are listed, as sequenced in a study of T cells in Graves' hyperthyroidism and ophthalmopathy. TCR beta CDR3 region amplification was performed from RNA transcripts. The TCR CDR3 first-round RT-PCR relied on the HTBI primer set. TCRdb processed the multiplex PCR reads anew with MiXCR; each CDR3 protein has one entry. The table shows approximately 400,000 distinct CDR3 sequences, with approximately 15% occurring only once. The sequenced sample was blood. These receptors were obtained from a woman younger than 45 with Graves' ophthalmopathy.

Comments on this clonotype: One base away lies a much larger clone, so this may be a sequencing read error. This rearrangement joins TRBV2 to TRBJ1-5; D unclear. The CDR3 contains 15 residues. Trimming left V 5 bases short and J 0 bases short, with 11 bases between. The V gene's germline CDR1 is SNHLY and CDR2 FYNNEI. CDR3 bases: TGTGCCAGCAGTTATACAGCTAATAGCAATCAGCCCCAGCATTTT. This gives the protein CASSYTANSNQPQHF.

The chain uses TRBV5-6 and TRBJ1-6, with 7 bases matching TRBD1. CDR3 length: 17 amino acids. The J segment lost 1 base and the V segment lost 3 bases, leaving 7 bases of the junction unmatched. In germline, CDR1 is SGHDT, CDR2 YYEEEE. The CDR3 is CASSSVGQVSYNSPLHF. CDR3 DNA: TGTGCCAGCAGCTCCGTAGGACAGGTGTCCTATAATTCACCCCTCCACTTT.

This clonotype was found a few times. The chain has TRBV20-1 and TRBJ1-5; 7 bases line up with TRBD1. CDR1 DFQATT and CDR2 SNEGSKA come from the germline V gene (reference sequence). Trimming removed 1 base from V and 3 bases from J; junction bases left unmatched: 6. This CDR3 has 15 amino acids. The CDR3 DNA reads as TGCAGTGCTAGAGGCCGACAGGGTTACAATCAGCCCCAGCATTTT. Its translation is CSARGRQGYNQPQHF.